This TCR beta chain is from a study of cytotoxic CD8 clonotypes in ibrutinib-treated CLL (dated by TCRdb to the early 2020s). Regarding the research as a whole: In this cohort, approximately 15 patients were treatment-naive and approximately ten were relapsed/refractory, while fewer than 18 had unmutated IGHV. Of the approximately 86 participants in the trial, about 26 had longitudinal samples available. An average of roughly 250,000 productive templates and 94,082 productive rearrangements was obtained per sample. Patients were still on ibrutinib when every remission and progressive disease sample was collected. Partial responses were observed in about 24 patients and complete responses in 2; after a median follow-up of around 64 months, remission was maintained in approximately 14 patients and progression was observed in approximately 12. Response samples were obtained after a median of 12 months of treatment, with a range of about 6 to 36 months. Cryopreserved peripheral blood mononuclear cells were obtained prior to treatment, at the time of response, and at either disease progression or sustained remission.

The study at large found these results: At baseline, clonality was higher than in age-matched healthy donors and showed a strong correlation with circulating CD8+ T-cell counts. Public clonotypes were found to be uncommon and were observed to contract or remain stable during treatment; the increase in clonality was shown to reflect expansion of private clonotypes at ibrutinib response. Sampling times were not matched between patients in sustained remission and patients whose disease was progressing, and lymph node repertoires were not examined. Clonality increased at ibrutinib response, stayed stable in sustained remission, and fell back toward baseline at progression.

Comment on this clone: This clone's antigen is unknown. Base-call qualities are not available, and no considerably larger clone is one nucleotide away.

Germline trimming amounts to 7 bases on V and 1 base on J, with 3 as the count of junction bases outside the gene matches. Including cysteine and phenylalanine, the CDR3 has 13 amino acids. Only the CDR3 region is kept as DNA, spanning 39 bases read in frame from base 1. From a lookup of the germline V gene, CDR1 and CDR2 are SNHLY and FYNNEI. The sample's time point label, decoded: roughly 23 months on ibrutinib. For TCR beta library preparation, about 2 micrograms of genomic DNA were isolated from cryopreserved PBMCs. High-throughput TCR beta sequencing was performed on longitudinal blood samples from CLL patients receiving ibrutinib monotherapy. Patients were enrolled in a phase 2 open-label single-center ibrutinib monotherapy trial. The goal of deep resolution MiSeq sequencing was a depth between 1 in 1 million and 1 in 200,000 T cells, and coverage averaged 10x per clonotype. The immunoSEQ hsTCRB Kit was used to generate the TCR beta libraries. Turning to the authors' computational methods: ImmunoSEQ Data Assistant and ImmunoSEQ Analyzer were used for data analysis, and V, D and J genes were assigned according to IMGT definitions. Clonality, with values ranging from 0 to 1, was calculated as one minus the normalized Shannon entropy of productive rearrangement frequencies. Only overrepresented clonotypes making up at least 0.05% of the repertoire of each patient were included in the public clonotype analysis. About a dozen repertoires from age-matched healthy donors, obtained from immuneACCESS, served as clonality controls. Held by TCRdb, this immuneACCESS table contains in-frame sequences only and omits some clones. Under half of the omission traces to an unresolved V gene where checked; the cause of the rest is unknown. From that table come the V and J calls and clone size; the DNA was used to work out D and trimming. This sample holds approximately 30,000 clones; 55% to 75% were observed only once. About 53% of the sample is taken by the ten largest.

The chain links TRBV2 with TRBJ1-1; TRBD1 matches 7 bases in the middle. Specimen: PBMCs, collected after 24 months of ibrutinib treatment. This TCR came from a human donor with chronic lymphocytic leukemia. CDR3 loop: CASIRDRNTEAFF. The bases are TGTGCCAGCATCAGGGACAGGAACACTGAAGCTTTCTTT.